This TCR beta chain was obtained from a study of T cells in Graves' hyperthyroidism and ophthalmopathy. The V end lost 0 bases, the J end lost 0 bases, and 7 bases lay between the germline ends. CDR3 length: 15 amino acids. The germline gives CDR1 SGHDT, CDR2 YYEEEE. The CDR3 regions of TCR beta were amplified from RNA transcripts. Researchers ran a first-round RT-PCR on the TCR CDR3 using the HTBI primer set. In TCRdb, the multiplex PCR reads were re-called with MiXCR into one record per CDR3 protein. The sample lists under 550,000 distinct CDR3 sequences; about an eighth were seen once. The source material was blood. The clonotype comes from a woman aged 18-29 years with Graves' hyperthyroidism. V is TRBV5-6 and J is TRBJ1-3, with D perhaps matching TRBD1 (5 bases). The CDR3 nucleotides read TGTGCCAGCAGCTTGGCAGGGAACTCTGGAAACACCATATATTTT. It specifies CASSLAGNSGNTIYF.